Following are 15 T cell receptor beta chains from one sample sequenced in a study of CD8 T cells in ankylosing spondylitis. TCRdb processed the 5' RACE reads anew with MiXCR; each CDR3 protein has one entry. Here the sample spans 250,000 to 350,000 distinct CDR3 sequences, about 20% being singletons. The sequencing input was blood, either unsorted or a sorted T cell fraction (not recorded which). The source of these receptors is a male donor with ankylosing spondylitis or in good health (not recorded which).

This clonotype occurred a few times. V and J are TRBV5-1 and TRBJ1-1; TRBD1 might be the D (6 bases). The CDR3 totals 17 residues. V was trimmed by 3 bases and J by 6 bases, leaving 24 bases between them. Germline CDR1 is SGHRS and CDR2 is YFSETQ. CDR3 DNA sequence: TGCGCCAGCAGCTCTCTATCGGGCAGGGGAGGATTGGCTGAAGCTTTCTTT. Translated, it gives CASSSLSGRGGLAEAFF.

The chain joins TRBV12-3 or TRBV12-4 to TRBJ2-2, with D perhaps being TRBD1 or TRBD2 (5 bases each). CDR3 length equals 18 residues. Trimming removed 5 bases from V and 1 base from J, with 20 bases in between. The CDR3 region is CASSTGVGPAQNTGELFF. CDR3 DNA: TGTGCCAGCAGTACCGGCGTGGGACCAGCCCAGAACACCGGGGAGCTGTTTTTT.

This clonotype was seen ten or more times. J is TRBJ2-2 and V is TRBV29-1; D perhaps matches TRBD2 (5 bases). V was cut by 6 bases and J by 1 base, with 18 bases left in between. This CDR3 has 16 amino acids. Germline V gene data show CDR1 as SQVTM and CDR2 as ANQGSEA. CDR3 amino acids: CSVGDRLLMNTGELFF. As DNA, the CDR3 is TGCAGCGTGGGAGACCGTTTGTTAATGAACACCGGGGAGCTGTTTTTT.

V is TRBV5-1 and J is TRBJ2-1; tentative D call: TRBD1 (6 bases). V lost 6 bases to trimming and J lost 0 bases, with 13 bases between them. This CDR3 contains 15 residues. Per germline, CDR1 SGHRS and CDR2 YFSETQ. The CDR3 DNA reads as TGCGCCAGCAACATACAGGGAAGCTCCTACAATGAGCAGTTCTTC. Protein sequence: CASNIQGSSYNEQFF.

The chain couples TRBV9 to TRBJ2-5, with 12 positions matching TRBD2. V dropped 2 bases and J dropped 1; count of bases not matched to a gene: 9. The CDR3 totals 18 residues. In germline, CDR1 is SGDLS, CDR2 YYNGEE. The CDR3, as DNA: TGTGCCAGCAGCGTGGCCCCCGGACTAGCGGGGCTCCAAGAGACCCAGTACTTC. This sequence encodes CASSVAPGLAGLQETQYF.

This clonotype was counted many times. This chain links TRBV20-1 with TRBJ2-2; no firm D call. CDR3 length equals 13 residues. V lost 1 base and J lost 1, with 4 bases in between. From germline, CDR1 is DFQATT and CDR2 SNEGSKA (reference sequence). The CDR3 sequence is CSARVGNTGELFF. Here the CDR3 DNA reads TGCAGTGCTAGAGTAGGGAACACCGGGGAGCTGTTTTTT.

The gene calls are TRBV10-3 and TRBJ1-1; TRBD1 aligns across 8 bases. Germline-derived CDR1 and CDR2 are ENHRY and SYGVKD. The ends lost 0 bases at V and 4 bases at J; junction bases unmatched: 10. The CDR3 loop spans 17 amino acids. CDR3 region: CAISESAGTGLGTEAFF. The CDR3 coding sequence is TGTGCCATCAGTGAGTCGGCGGGGACAGGCTTGGGCACTGAAGCTTTCTTT.

This clonotype occurred many times. The chain carries TRBV9 and TRBJ1-2; a weak D match, TRBD1 (6 bases). The V gene's germline CDR1 is SGDLS and CDR2 YYNGEE. Trimming took 4 bases from V and 8 from J, leaving 15 bases between them. The CDR3 has 13 amino acids. CDR3 coding DNA: TGTGCCAGCAGCACGGACAGCTTAACGGGCTACACCTTC. The encoded protein is CASSTDSLTGYTF.

The chain has TRBV21-1 and TRBJ2-7. TRBV21-1 is a known pseudogene. There are 18 residues in the CDR3. CDR3 DNA sequence: TGTGCCAGCAGCAAAGTGTTAGTTAGGCAGGTAATCTCCTACGAGCAGTACGTC. It codes for CASSKVLVRQVISYEQYV.

This rearrangement joins TRBV7-8 to TRBJ2-2, with 10 bases fitting TRBD1. Germline V gives CDR1 SGHVS, CDR2 FQNEAQ. Unmatched junction bases numbered 10, after V lost 4 bases and J lost 5 bases. The CDR3 contains 17 residues. This chain's CDR3 is CASSSTRPGQGTGELFF. The CDR3 region has the DNA TGTGCCAGCAGCTCTACCAGGCCGGGACAGGGGACCGGGGAGCTGTTTTTT.

The V call is TRBV28, the J call TRBJ2-1; D call uncertain. The CDR3 runs 14 residues. Looked up from germline, CDR1 is MDHEN and CDR2 is SYDVKM. Trimming took 5 bases from V and 0 from J, leaving 8 bases between them. CDR3: CASSGISSYNEQFF. The CDR3 nucleotides read TGTGCCAGCAGTGGTATTAGCTCCTACAATGAGCAGTTCTTC.

There are a few counts of this clonotype. The chain is built from TRBV20-1 and TRBJ1-2; tentatively, D is TRBD1 (5 bases). V lost 6 bases and J 2 bases, leaving 19 bases between the germline ends. Germline lookup yields CDR1 DFQATT and CDR2 SNEGSKA (reference sequence). This CDR3 region has 15 residues. CDR3: CSANAGTRDNYGYTF. The CDR3 region has the DNA TGCAGTGCCAATGCAGGGACCCGCGACAACTATGGCTACACCTTC.

The chain has TRBV29-1 and TRBJ2-1, with 9 bases lining up with TRBD2. This CDR3 has 17 amino acids. Germline lookup yields CDR1 SQVTM and CDR2 ANQGSEA. Germline trimming cut 4 bases from V and 6 bases from J; bases unmatched to any gene: 16. The CDR3 protein is CSVVLGVLREGRNEQFF. The CDR3 DNA reads as TGCAGCGTTGTGCTCGGTGTTCTGCGGGAGGGCCGCAATGAGCAGTTCTTC.

This clonotype was found a few times. This chain connects TRBV11-2 to TRBJ1-2; 8 nucleotides line up with TRBD1. This CDR3 is built from 15 residues. With V trimmed by 4 bases and J by 3 bases, 7 bases remained unmatched. CDR1 is SGHAT and CDR2 is FQNNGV in the germline V gene. The CDR3 coding sequence is TGTGCCAGCAGCTCAGGACAGGGCCTTCACTATGGCTACACCTTC. It encodes CASSSGQGLHYGYTF.

The chain employs TRBV7-7 and TRBJ2-1, with a tentative D call TRBD2 (6 bases). Trimming removed 1 base at V and 8 bases at J, with 12 bases between. Germline V gives CDR1 SSHAT, CDR2 FNYEAQ (reference sequence). The CDR3 covers 14 residues. CDR3 region: CASSLGTTRHEQFF. The CDR3 region has the DNA TGTGCCAGCAGCTTAGGGACTACCAGGCATGAGCAGTTCTTC. Full variable domain (rest looked up from reference TRBV7-7 and TRBJ2-1): GAGVSQSPRYKVTKRGQDVTLRCDPISSHATLYWYQQALGQGPEFLTYFNYEAQPDKSGLPSDRFSAERPEGSISTLTIQRTEQRDSAMYRCASSLGTTRHEQFFGPGTRLTVL.